One and the same sample provided the 3 T cell receptor beta chains below, sequenced in a study of CD8 T cells in ankylosing spondylitis. TCRdb ran MiXCR on the 5' RACE reads and lists one entry per CDR3 protein. The table shows some 270,000 distinct CDR3 sequences, with about 18% occurring only once. The specimen was blood, either unsorted or a sorted T cell fraction (not recorded which). The receptors derive from a male donor with ankylosing spondylitis or in good health (not recorded which).

The CDR3 is CSVATGDVYEQYF. CDR3 DNA sequence: TGCAGCGTTGCGACAGGGGATGTCTACGAGCAGTACTTC. The chain links TRBV29-1 to TRBJ2-7; 8 bases are shared with TRBD1. Per germline, CDR1 SQVTM and CDR2 ANQGSEA. The J segment lost 3 bases and the V segment lost 4 bases, leaving 5 bases of the junction unmatched. The CDR3 is 13 residues long.

This clonotype was found a few times. The chain carries TRBV4-3 and TRBJ1-4; D unresolved. Germline lookup yields CDR1 LGHNA and CDR2 YSLEER. V lost 4 bases and J lost 2, with 11 bases in between. The CDR3 runs to 15 residues. CDR3 residues: CASSPVLGTNEKLFF. The CDR3 DNA follows: TGCGCCAGCAGCCCAGTCCTCGGGACTAATGAAAAACTGTTTTTT.

V gene TRBV7-3 combines with J gene TRBJ2-7; D gene ambiguous. The CDR3 is 13 residues long. V was trimmed by 2 bases and J by 4 bases, leaving 9 bases between them. CDR1 and CDR2 from the germline V gene are SGHTA and FQGTGA. CDR3 bases: TGTGCCAGCAGCTTAGAGGTAGGGTACGAGCAGTACTTC. Amino acids: CASSLEVGYEQYF.